Reported below is one T cell receptor beta chain. Combining a sample-barcoded 5' primer with a J-beta primer mix, a second PCR ran for roughly 7 to 12 cycles. TCRdb passed the 5' RACE reads through MiXCR, listing each CDR3 protein once. The table includes fewer than 2,000,000 distinct CDR3 sequences, about two fifths detected once. This entry is derived from a study of blood T cells in healthy people across ages. Trimming stripped 0 bases from V and 2 bases from J, with 7 bases between. CDR3 size: 13 residues. Germline lookup yields CDR1 DFQATT and CDR2 SNEGSKA (reference sequence). Per sample, at least 5 micrograms of total RNA were extracted.

The chain is built from TRBV20-1 and TRBJ2-5; D is perhaps TRBD1 (6 bases). Input material: blood. This receptor was taken from a human donor in good health. The CDR3 is CSARDGQQETQYF. In nucleotides, the CDR3 is TGCAGTGCTAGAGACGGACAGCAAGAGACCCAGTACTTC.